The rows below give T cell receptor beta chains drawn from one sample of a study of blood T cell repertoires in COVID-19. Using immunoSEQ multiplex PCR, the repertoire was profiled, and TCRdb retains in-frame clones only, with some absent. Here the sample spans some 490,000 clones, around 85% being singletons. The sample was PBMCs or T cells enriched from blood (not recorded which). Receptors originate from a woman aged 60-75 years who had recovered from COVID-19. The CDR3 runs from the conserved cysteine through the conserved F or W. The order of the fields is D gene, clone size, J gene, V gene, CDR3 DNA, CDR3 protein. D genes are given only for firm matches. Some rows have no size entry. The others give once, few or many, or a class for an expanded clone.

D gene: TRBD2
clone size: NA
J gene: TRBJ2-1
V gene: TRBV24-1
CDR3 DNA: TGTGCCACCAGTGAAGGGACTAGTTCCTACAATGAGCAGTTCTTC
CDR3 protein: CATSEGTSSYNEQFF

D gene: NA
clone size: few
J gene: TRBJ1-1
V gene: TRBV27
CDR3 DNA: TGTGCCAGCGGGGGGAAGGCTGAAGCTTTCTTT
CDR3 protein: CASGGKAEAFF

D gene: NA
clone size: few
J gene: TRBJ1-4
V gene: TRBV5-1
CDR3 DNA: TGCGCCAGCAGCTTGGGAGGAACCGGCGAAAAACTGTTTTTT
CDR3 protein: CASSLGGTGEKLFF

D gene: NA
clone size: NA
J gene: TRBJ2-1
V gene: TRBV18
CDR3 DNA: TGTGCCACCTCAACAAGGGGGGGGCGAAGCAATGAGCAGTTCTTC
CDR3 protein: CATSTRGGRSNEQFF

D gene: NA
clone size: NA
J gene: TRBJ1-5
V gene: TRBV15
CDR3 DNA: TGTGCCACCAGCAGAGATCCGAGTCAGCCCCAGCATTTT
CDR3 protein: CATSRDPSQPQHF

D gene: NA
clone size: NA
J gene: TRBJ1-4
V gene: TRBV5-1
CDR3 DNA: TGCGCCAGCAGCTTCCAGGGATCTAATGAAAAACTGTTTTTT
CDR3 protein: CASSFQGSNEKLFF

D gene: TRBD1
clone size: few
J gene: TRBJ1-1
V gene: TRBV5-1
CDR3 DNA: TGCGCCAGCAGCTCGGGACAGTTGAACACTGAAGCTTTCTTT
CDR3 protein: CASSSGQLNTEAFF

D gene: TRBD1
clone size: NA
J gene: TRBJ1-1
V gene: TRBV5-6
CDR3 DNA: TGTGCCAGCAGCCCACAGGGACAGGATCTGAACACTGAAGCTTTCTTT
CDR3 protein: CASSPQGQDLNTEAFF

D gene: TRBD1
clone size: NA
J gene: TRBJ2-5
V gene: TRBV11-2
CDR3 DNA: TGTGCCAGCAGCGAGGGGGCGCAGAGAGAGACCCAGTACTTC
CDR3 protein: CASSEGAQRETQYF

D gene: TRBD1
clone size: NA
J gene: TRBJ1-2
V gene: TRBV19
CDR3 DNA: TGTGCCAGTAGCCGGACAGGGGGCGGCTATGGCTACACCTTC
CDR3 protein: CASSRTGGGYGYTF

D gene: NA
clone size: NA
J gene: TRBJ2-2
V gene: TRBV11-2
CDR3 DNA: TGTGCCAGCAGCTTTCGGAGGGGTGGAACCGGGGAGCTGTTTTTT
CDR3 protein: CASSFRRGGTGELFF

D gene: TRBD2
clone size: NA
J gene: TRBJ2-5
V gene: TRBV10-1
CDR3 DNA: TGCGCCAGCAGCCGGACTAGCGGGTTCCAAGAGACCCAGTACTTC
CDR3 protein: CASSRTSGFQETQYF

D gene: TRBD1
clone size: NA
J gene: TRBJ2-3
V gene: TRBV4-1
CDR3 DNA: TGCGCCAGCAGTCTACAGGGGGGACTCACAGATACGCAGTATTTT
CDR3 protein: CASSLQGGLTDTQYF

D gene: TRBD1
clone size: NA
J gene: TRBJ1-2
V gene: TRBV24-1
CDR3 DNA: TGTGCCACCAGTGATCCTCGGACAGGGAACTATGGCTACACCTTC
CDR3 protein: CATSDPRTGNYGYTF

D gene: TRBD1
clone size: NA
J gene: TRBJ1-6
V gene: TRBV9
CDR3 DNA: TGTGCCAGCAGCGCCCGAGACAGGGAGTATTCACCCCTCCACTTT
CDR3 protein: CASSARDREYSPLHF

D gene: TRBD2
clone size: NA
J gene: TRBJ2-3
V gene: TRBV6-6
CDR3 DNA: TGTGCCAGCCGGTCTAGCGGGGAAGTAGATACGCAGTATTTT
CDR3 protein: CASRSSGEVDTQYF

D gene: TRBD1
clone size: NA
J gene: TRBJ1-1
V gene: TRBV11-2
CDR3 DNA: TGTGCCAGCAGCCCGGACAGGGACACTGAAGCTTTCTTT
CDR3 protein: CASSPDRDTEAFF

D gene: TRBD2
clone size: NA
J gene: TRBJ2-1
V gene: TRBV14
CDR3 DNA: TGTGCCAGCAGCCAACAACTAGCGGGGGGTTACAATGAGCAGTTCTTC
CDR3 protein: CASSQQLAGGYNEQFF

D gene: TRBD1
clone size: NA
J gene: TRBJ2-1
V gene: TRBV19
CDR3 DNA: TGTGCCAGTAGTCCAAGGACAGGCCCCAACAATGAGCAGTTCTTC
CDR3 protein: CASSPRTGPNNEQFF

D gene: TRBD1
clone size: NA
J gene: TRBJ1-1
V gene: TRBV3-1/TRBV3-2
CDR3 DNA: TGTGCCAGCAGCCTATTCAGGGACAGGGGAGCGGAAGCTTTCTTT
CDR3 protein: CASSLFRDRGAEAFF

D gene: NA
clone size: NA
J gene: TRBJ1-2
V gene: TRBV6-1
CDR3 DNA: TGTGCCAGCAGTGAATCAGGGAGGTGGGAAGGCTACACCTTC
CDR3 protein: CASSESGRWEGYTF

D gene: TRBD1
clone size: NA
J gene: TRBJ1-3
V gene: TRBV2
CDR3 DNA: TGTGCCAGCAGTCAACAGGGGTCTGGAAACACCATATATTTT
CDR3 protein: CASSQQGSGNTIYF

D gene: TRBD2
clone size: NA
J gene: TRBJ2-7
V gene: TRBV11-2
CDR3 DNA: TGTGCCAGCAGCTTATTGACTAGCGGAGGCTACGAGCAGTACTTC
CDR3 protein: CASSLLTSGGYEQYF

D gene: TRBD1
clone size: once
J gene: TRBJ1-2
V gene: TRBV24-1
CDR3 DNA: TGTGCCACCAGTGATAACCGGGACAGAAACTATGGCTACACCTTC
CDR3 protein: CATSDNRDRNYGYTF

D gene: TRBD2
clone size: NA
J gene: TRBJ2-3
V gene: TRBV7-2
CDR3 DNA: TGTGCCAGCAGCTCAGGGACTAGCTTCCCCACAGATACGCAGTATTTT
CDR3 protein: CASSSGTSFPTDTQYF

D gene: NA
clone size: NA
J gene: TRBJ2-2
V gene: TRBV7-9
CDR3 DNA: TGTGCCAGCAGCTTAATGGGGGCCAACACCGGGGAGCTGTTTTTT
CDR3 protein: CASSLMGANTGELFF

D gene: NA
clone size: NA
J gene: TRBJ2-2
V gene: TRBV24-1
CDR3 DNA: TGTGCCACCAGTGATTTGAGGGCCGGGGTCGGGGAGCTGTTTTTT
CDR3 protein: CATSDLRAGVGELFF

D gene: NA
clone size: NA
J gene: TRBJ2-3
V gene: TRBV28
CDR3 DNA: TGTGCCAGCAGTTTATCGGGACTCCCAACAGATACGCAGTATTTT
CDR3 protein: CASSLSGLPTDTQYF

D gene: NA
clone size: once
J gene: TRBJ2-4
V gene: TRBV3-1/TRBV3-2
CDR3 DNA: TGTGCCAGCAGCTTACAGGGTGAGGACATTCAGTACTTC
CDR3 protein: CASSLQGEDIQYF

D gene: NA
clone size: NA
J gene: TRBJ2-6
V gene: TRBV5-1
CDR3 DNA: TGCGCCAGCAGCGTGCCGGGGGACCCCTCTGGGGCCAACGTCCTGACTTTC
CDR3 protein: CASSVPGDPSGANVLTF

D gene: TRBD2
clone size: NA
J gene: TRBJ2-3
V gene: TRBV6-1
CDR3 DNA: TGTGCCAGCAGTGAATCGGGACTAGCGGGGCCCTTCACAGATACGCAGTATTTT
CDR3 protein: CASSESGLAGPFTDTQYF

D gene: NA
clone size: NA
J gene: TRBJ1-1
V gene: TRBV3-1/TRBV3-2
CDR3 DNA: TGTGCCAGCAGCCAAACAGGGATAGTGAACACTGAAGCTTTCTTT
CDR3 protein: CASSQTGIVNTEAFF

D gene: TRBD1
clone size: NA
J gene: TRBJ1-1
V gene: TRBV29-1
CDR3 DNA: TGCAGCGCGCGACGGACAGGGGGCACTGAAGCTTTCTTT
CDR3 protein: CSARRTGGTEAFF

D gene: NA
clone size: NA
J gene: TRBJ2-1
V gene: TRBV7-9
CDR3 DNA: TGTGCCAGCAGCCCCACCGGGACTTTTCCCGGGGATGAGCAGTTCTTC
CDR3 protein: CASSPTGTFPGDEQFF

D gene: NA
clone size: NA
J gene: TRBJ2-1
V gene: TRBV12-3/TRBV12-4
CDR3 DNA: TGTGCCACTCGGGGGGCAACCTACAATGAGCAGTTCTTC
CDR3 protein: CATRGATYNEQFF

D gene: NA
clone size: NA
J gene: TRBJ1-5
V gene: TRBV2
CDR3 DNA: TGTGCCAGCAGTGATTCCGGGGACAATCAGCCCCAGCATTTT
CDR3 protein: CASSDSGDNQPQHF

D gene: NA
clone size: NA
J gene: TRBJ1-2
V gene: TRBV18
CDR3 DNA: TGTGCCAGCTCACCGTCAGCTAACTATGGCTACACCTTC
CDR3 protein: CASSPSANYGYTF

D gene: NA
clone size: NA
J gene: TRBJ2-2
V gene: TRBV6-5
CDR3 DNA: TGTGCCAGCGGCGGGCTCCATGGGTCTGGGGAGCTGTTTTTT
CDR3 protein: CASGGLHGSGELFF